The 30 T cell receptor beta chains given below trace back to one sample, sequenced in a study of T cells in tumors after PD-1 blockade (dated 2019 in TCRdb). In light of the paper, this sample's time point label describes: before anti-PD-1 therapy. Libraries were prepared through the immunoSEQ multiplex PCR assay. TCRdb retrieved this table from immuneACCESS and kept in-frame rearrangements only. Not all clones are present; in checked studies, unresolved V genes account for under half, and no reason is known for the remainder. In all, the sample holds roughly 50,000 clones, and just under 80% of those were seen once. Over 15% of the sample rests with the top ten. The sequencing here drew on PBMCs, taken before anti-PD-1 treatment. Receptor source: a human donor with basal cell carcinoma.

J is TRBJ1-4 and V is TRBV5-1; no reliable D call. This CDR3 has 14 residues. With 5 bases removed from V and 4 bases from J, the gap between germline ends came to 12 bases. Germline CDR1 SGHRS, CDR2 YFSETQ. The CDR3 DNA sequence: TGCGCCAGCAGTGACGGTCCCGTTAATGAAAAACTGTTTTTT. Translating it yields CASSDGPVNEKLFF.

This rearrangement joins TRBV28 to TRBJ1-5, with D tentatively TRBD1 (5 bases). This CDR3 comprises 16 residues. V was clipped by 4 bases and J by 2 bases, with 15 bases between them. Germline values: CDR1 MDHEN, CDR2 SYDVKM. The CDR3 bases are TGTGCCAGCAGTTCCTTCGGGGGAGGGGGCAATCAGCCCCAGCATTTT. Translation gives CASSSFGGGGNQPQHF.

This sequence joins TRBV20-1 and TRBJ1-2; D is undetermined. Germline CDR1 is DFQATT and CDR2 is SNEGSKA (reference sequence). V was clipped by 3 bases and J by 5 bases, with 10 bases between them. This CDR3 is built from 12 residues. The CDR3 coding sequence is TGCAGTGCTAGTTCGGGTATTTATGGCTACACCTTC. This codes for CSASSGIYGYTF.

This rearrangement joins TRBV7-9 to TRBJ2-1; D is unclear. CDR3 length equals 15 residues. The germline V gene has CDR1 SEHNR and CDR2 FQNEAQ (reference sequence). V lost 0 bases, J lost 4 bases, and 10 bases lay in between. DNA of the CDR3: TGTGCCAGCAGCTTAGCTGTTGGACCTTACAATGAGCAGTTCTTC. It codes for CASSLAVGPYNEQFF.

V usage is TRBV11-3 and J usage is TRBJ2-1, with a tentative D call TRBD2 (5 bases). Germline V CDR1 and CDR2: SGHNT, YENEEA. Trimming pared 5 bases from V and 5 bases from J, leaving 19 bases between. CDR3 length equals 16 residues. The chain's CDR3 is CASSRGRKGGHNEQFF. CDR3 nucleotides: TGTGCCAGCAGCCGAGGGCGGAAGGGTGGACACAATGAGCAGTTCTTC.

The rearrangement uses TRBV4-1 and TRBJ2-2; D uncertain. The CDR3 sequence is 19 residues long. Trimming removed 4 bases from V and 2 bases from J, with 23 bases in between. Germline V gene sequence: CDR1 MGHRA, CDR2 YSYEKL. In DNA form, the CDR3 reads TGCGCCAGCAGCCCCCGGAGATTTTGGCCCCGCTCAAACACCGGGGAGCTGTTTTTT. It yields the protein CASSPRRFWPRSNTGELFF.

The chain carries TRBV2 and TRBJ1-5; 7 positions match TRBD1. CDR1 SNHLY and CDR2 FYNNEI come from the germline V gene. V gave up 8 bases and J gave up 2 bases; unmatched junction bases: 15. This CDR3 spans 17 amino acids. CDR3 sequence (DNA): TGTGCCAGCTCATCACCAGGGGGTAAGGGGGGCAATCAGCCCCAGCATTTT. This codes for CASSSPGGKGGNQPQHF.

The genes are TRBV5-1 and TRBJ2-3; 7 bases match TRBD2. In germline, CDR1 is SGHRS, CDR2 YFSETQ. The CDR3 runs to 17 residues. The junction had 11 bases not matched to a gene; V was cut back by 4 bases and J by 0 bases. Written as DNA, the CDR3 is TGCGCCAGCAGCCCCGCCACTAGCGCTTCTAGCACAGATACGCAGTATTTT. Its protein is CASSPATSASSTDTQYF.

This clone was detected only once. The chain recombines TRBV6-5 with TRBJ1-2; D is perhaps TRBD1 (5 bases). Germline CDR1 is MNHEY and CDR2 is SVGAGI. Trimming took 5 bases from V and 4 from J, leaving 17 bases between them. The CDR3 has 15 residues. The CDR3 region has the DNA TGTGCCAGCAGTCGAGGGACGGCCAACTTCTATGGCTACACCTTC. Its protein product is CASSRGTANFYGYTF.

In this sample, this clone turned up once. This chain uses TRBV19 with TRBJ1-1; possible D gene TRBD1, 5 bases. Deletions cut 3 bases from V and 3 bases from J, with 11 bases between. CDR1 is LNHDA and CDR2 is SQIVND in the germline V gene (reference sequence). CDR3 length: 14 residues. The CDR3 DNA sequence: TGTGCCAGTAGTATCGGGACCCTCGACACTGAAGCTTTCTTT. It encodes CASSIGTLDTEAFF.

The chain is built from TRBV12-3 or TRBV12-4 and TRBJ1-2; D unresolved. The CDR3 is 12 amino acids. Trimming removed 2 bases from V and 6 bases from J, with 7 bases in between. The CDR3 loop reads CASSLREHGYTF. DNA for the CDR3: TGTGCCAGCAGTTTACGGGAGCATGGCTACACCTTC.

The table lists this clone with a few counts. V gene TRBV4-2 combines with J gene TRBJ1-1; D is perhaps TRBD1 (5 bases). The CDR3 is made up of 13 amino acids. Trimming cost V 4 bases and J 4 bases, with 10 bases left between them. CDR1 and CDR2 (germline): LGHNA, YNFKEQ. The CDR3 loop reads CASSPTEGTEAFF. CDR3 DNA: TGTGCCAGCAGCCCGACAGAGGGCACTGAAGCTTTCTTT.

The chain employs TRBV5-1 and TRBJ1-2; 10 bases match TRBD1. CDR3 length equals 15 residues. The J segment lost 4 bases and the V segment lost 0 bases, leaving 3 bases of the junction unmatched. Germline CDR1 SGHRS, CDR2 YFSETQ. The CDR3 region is CASSLGDRGTYGYTF. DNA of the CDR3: TGCGCCAGCAGCTTGGGGGACAGGGGTACCTATGGCTACACCTTC. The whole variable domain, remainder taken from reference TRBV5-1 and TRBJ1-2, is KAGVTQTPRYLIKTRGQQVTLSCSPISGHRSVSWYQQTPGQGLQFLFEYFSETQRNKGNFPGRFSGRQFSNSRSEMNVSTLELGDSALYLCASSLGDRGTYGYTFGSGTRLTVV.

The CDR3 loop is CAIRAGTGSYNEQFF. CDR3 DNA sequence: TGTGCCATCAGGGCCGGGACAGGGTCCTACAATGAGCAGTTCTTC. This rearrangement joins TRBV10-3 to TRBJ2-1, with 9 positions matching TRBD1. Germline assignment: CDR1 ENHRY and CDR2 SYGVKD. V lost 6 bases and J lost 1; bases outside the gene matches: 4. CDR3 length: 15 amino acids.

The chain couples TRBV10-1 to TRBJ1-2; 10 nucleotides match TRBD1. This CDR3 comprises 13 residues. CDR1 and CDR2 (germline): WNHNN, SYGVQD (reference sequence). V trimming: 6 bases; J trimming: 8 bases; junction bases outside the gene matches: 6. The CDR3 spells CASRHGTGEGYTF. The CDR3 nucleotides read TGCGCCAGCAGACACGGGACAGGGGAAGGCTACACCTTC.

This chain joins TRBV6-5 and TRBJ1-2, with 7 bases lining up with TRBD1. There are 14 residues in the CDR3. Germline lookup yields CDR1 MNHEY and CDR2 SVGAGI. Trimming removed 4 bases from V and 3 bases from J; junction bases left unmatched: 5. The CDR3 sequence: CASSWRGGDYGYTF. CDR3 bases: TGTGCCAGCAGTTGGCGAGGGGGCGACTATGGCTACACCTTC.

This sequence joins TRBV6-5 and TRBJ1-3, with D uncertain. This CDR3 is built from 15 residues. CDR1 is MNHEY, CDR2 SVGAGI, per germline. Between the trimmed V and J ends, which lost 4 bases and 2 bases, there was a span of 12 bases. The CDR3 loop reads CASSFALTPGNTIYF. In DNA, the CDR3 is TGTGCCAGCAGTTTCGCCTTAACTCCTGGAAACACCATATATTTT.

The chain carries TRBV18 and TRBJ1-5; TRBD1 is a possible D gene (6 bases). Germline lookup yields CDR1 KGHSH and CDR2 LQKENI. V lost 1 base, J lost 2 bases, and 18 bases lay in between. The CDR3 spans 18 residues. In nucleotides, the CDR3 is TGTGCCAGCTCACCACAAATATCGGGGGCGACTGGCAATCAGCCCCAGCATTTT. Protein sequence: CASSPQISGATGNQPQHF.

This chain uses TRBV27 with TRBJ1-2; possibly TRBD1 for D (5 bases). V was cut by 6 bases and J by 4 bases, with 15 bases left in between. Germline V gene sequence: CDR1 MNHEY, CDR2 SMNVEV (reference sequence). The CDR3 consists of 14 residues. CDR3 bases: TGTGCCAGCAGCCGGTCGGACACGCTCTATGGCTACACCTTC. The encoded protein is CASSRSDTLYGYTF.

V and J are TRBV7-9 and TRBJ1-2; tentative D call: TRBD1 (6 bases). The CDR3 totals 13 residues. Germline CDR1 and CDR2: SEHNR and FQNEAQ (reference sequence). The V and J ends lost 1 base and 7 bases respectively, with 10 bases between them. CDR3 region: CASSLGTAGGYTF. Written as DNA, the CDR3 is TGTGCCAGCAGCTTAGGGACAGCCGGTGGCTACACCTTC.

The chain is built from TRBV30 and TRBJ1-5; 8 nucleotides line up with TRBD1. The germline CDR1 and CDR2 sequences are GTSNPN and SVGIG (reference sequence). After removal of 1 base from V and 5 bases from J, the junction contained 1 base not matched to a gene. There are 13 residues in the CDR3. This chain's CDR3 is CAWSDRGDQPQHF. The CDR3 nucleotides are TGTGCCTGGAGTGACAGGGGGGATCAGCCCCAGCATTTT.

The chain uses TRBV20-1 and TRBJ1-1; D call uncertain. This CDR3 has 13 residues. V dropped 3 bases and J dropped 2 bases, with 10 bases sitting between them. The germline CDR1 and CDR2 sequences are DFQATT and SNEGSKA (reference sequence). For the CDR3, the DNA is TGCAGTGCTAGTGGCCAACTAAACACTGAAGCTTTCTTT. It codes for CSASGQLNTEAFF.

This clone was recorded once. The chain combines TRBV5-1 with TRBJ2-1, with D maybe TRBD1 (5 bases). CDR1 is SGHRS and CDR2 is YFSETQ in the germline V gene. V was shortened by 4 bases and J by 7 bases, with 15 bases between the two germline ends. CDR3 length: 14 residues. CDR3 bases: TGCGCCAGCAGCACTGACAGTTCGTGGAATGAGCAGTTCTTC. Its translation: CASSTDSSWNEQFF.

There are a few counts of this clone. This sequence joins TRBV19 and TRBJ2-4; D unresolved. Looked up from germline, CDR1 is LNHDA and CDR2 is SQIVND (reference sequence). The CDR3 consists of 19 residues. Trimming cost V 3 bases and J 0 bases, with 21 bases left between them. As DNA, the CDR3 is TGTGCCAGTAGTATTAATGGTATTCTAGGCAGCCTAGCCAAAAACATTCAGTACTTC. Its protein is CASSINGILGSLAKNIQYF.

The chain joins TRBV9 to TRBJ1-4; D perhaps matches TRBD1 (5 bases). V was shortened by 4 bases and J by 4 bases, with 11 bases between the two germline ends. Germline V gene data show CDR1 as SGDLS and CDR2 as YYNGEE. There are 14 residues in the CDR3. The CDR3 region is CASSSRALNEKLFF. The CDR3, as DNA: TGTGCCAGCAGCTCCAGGGCACTTAATGAAAAACTGTTTTTT.

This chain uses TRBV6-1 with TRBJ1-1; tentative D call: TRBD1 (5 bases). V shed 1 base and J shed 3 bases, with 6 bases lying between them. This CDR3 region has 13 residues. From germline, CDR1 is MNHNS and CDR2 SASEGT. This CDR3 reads CASSEEGDTEAFF. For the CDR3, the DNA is TGTGCCAGCAGTGAAGAAGGGGACACTGAAGCTTTCTTT.

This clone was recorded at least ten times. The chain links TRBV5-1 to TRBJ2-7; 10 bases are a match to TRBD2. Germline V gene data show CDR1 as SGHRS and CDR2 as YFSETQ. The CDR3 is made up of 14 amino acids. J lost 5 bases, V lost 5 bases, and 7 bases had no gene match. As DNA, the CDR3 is TGCGCCAGCAGTCCCCTAGCGGGAGTCGACGAGCAGTACTTC. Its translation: CASSPLAGVDEQYF.

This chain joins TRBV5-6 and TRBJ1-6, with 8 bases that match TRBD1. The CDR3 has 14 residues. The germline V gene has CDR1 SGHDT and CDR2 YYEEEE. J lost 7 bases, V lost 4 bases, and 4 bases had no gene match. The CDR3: CASSRTGGNSPLHF. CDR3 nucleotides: TGTGCCAGCAGCCGAACAGGGGGGAATTCACCCCTCCACTTT.

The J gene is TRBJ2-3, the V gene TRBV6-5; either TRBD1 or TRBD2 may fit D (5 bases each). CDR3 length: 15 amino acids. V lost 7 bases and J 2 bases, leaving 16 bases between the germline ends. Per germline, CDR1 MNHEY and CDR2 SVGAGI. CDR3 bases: TGTGCCAGCATCCCCGGGACGGCGATCACAGATACGCAGTATTTT. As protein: CASIPGTAITDTQYF.

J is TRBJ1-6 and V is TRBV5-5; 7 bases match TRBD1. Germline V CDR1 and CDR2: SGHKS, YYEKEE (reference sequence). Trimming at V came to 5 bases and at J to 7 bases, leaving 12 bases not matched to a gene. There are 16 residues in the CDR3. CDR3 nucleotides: TGTGCCAGCAGTTTCATACACAGGGGAGTAAATTCACCCCTCCACTTT. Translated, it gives CASSFIHRGVNSPLHF.